The rows below give T cell receptor beta chains drawn from one sample of a study of blood T cell repertoires in COVID-19. The repertoire was sequenced with immunoSEQ multiplex PCR; TCRdb's copy has only in-frame clones and lacks some. The sample has 150,000 to 180,000 clones, nearly 80% seen once; the top ten hold roughly 1.7%. Sequencing was done on a sample of peripheral blood. The receptor set was obtained from an elderly man with acute or convalescent COVID-19. The CDR3 runs from the conserved cysteine through the conserved F or W. D genes are given only for firm matches. Rows may omit the clone size; those that give it use once, few, many or a size class.

D,size,V,J,DNA,CDR3
NA,NA,TRBV19,TRBJ1-5,TGTGCCAGTAGTACCCTAAGGGAGGGTAGAGGCAATCAGCCCCAGCATTTT,CASSTLREGRGNQPQHF
TRBD2,NA,TRBV15,TRBJ2-1,TGTGCCACCAGCCTCCGGACTAGCGGGGGGGCAGGCAATGAGCAGTTCTTC,CATSLRTSGGAGNEQFF
NA,NA,TRBV6-5,TRBJ2-7,TGTGCCAGCAGTTCTCCAAGCGGGTTTAGCTCCTACGAGCAGTACTTC,CASSSPSGFSSYEQYF
NA,NA,TRBV10-3,TRBJ2-2,TGTGCCATCAGTGTAAAGCAGGACACCGGGGAGCTGTTTTTT,CAISVKQDTGELFF
NA,few,TRBV6-6,TRBJ2-6,TGTGCCAGCAGTTACTTCACAGGGACTGGGGCCAACGTCCTGACTTTC,CASSYFTGTGANVLTF
NA,NA,TRBV30,TRBJ1-2,TGTGCCTGGAGTAGCCCCGCCTATGGCTACACCTTC,CAWSSPAYGYTF
TRBD1,NA,TRBV18,TRBJ1-1,TGTGCCAGCTCACGGGACAGTAACACTGAAGCTTTCTTT,CASSRDSNTEAFF
TRBD1,NA,TRBV27,TRBJ2-5,TGTGCCAGCAGTTTGACAGGGACGGAGACCCAGTACTTC,CASSLTGTETQYF
TRBD1,NA,TRBV19,TRBJ2-2,TGTGCCAGTAGGGACAGGGGGCCCACCGGGGAGCTGTTTTTT,CASRDRGPTGELFF
NA,many,TRBV18,TRBJ1-4,TGTGCCAGCTCACCCGCGAAACAGGATAATGAAAAACTGTTTTTT,CASSPAKQDNEKLFF
TRBD1,NA,TRBV11-2,TRBJ1-2,TGTGCCAGCAGCGGCCAGGGGGAGAGTTATGGCTACACCTTC,CASSGQGESYGYTF
NA,NA,TRBV6-4,TRBJ2-1,TGTGCCAGCAGTGACTGGCGGGGGCGCTCCTACAATGAGCAGTTCTTC,CASSDWRGRSYNEQFF
NA,NA,TRBV9,TRBJ1-4,TGTGCCAGCAGCACCCCAGGGGAGGGTGAAAAACTGTTTTTT,CASSTPGEGEKLFF
TRBD2,few,TRBV24-1,TRBJ2-3,TGTGCCACCAGTGATTCCGGGACTAGCGGGGGGGCCGGGTGGACAGATACGCAGTATTTT,CATSDSGTSGGAGWTDTQYF
NA,NA,TRBV29-1,TRBJ2-2,TGCAGCGTTATCCGAGGGCCCTCGAACACCGGGGAGCTGTTTTTT,CSVIRGPSNTGELFF
NA,NA,TRBV28,TRBJ1-1,TGTGCCAGCAGATCCCCCCCTGGCGGCACTGAAGCTTTCTTT,CASRSPPGGTEAFF
NA,NA,TRBV7-3,TRBJ2-6,TGTGCCAGCAGCTCACGCGGGGCGGCCGCGGGGGCCAACGTCCTGACTTTC,CASSSRGAAAGANVLTF
NA,NA,TRBV6-4,TRBJ2-3,TGTGCCAGCAGTGACTCACAGAGGGCGCGGGATACGCAGTATTTT,CASSDSQRARDTQYF
TRBD1,NA,TRBV2,TRBJ2-3,TGTGCCAGCAGTCCGGACAGGAGCACAGATACGCAGTATTTT,CASSPDRSTDTQYF
NA,NA,TRBV30,TRBJ1-1,TGTGCCTGGAGTGGTACTGACAAACCTGAAGCTTTCTTT,CAWSGTDKPEAFF
TRBD2,NA,TRBV2,TRBJ2-3,TGTGCCAGCAGTGAACAGGGACTAGCGGGCAGAGATACGCAGTATTTT,CASSEQGLAGRDTQYF
NA,NA,TRBV6-6,TRBJ2-7,TGTGCCAGCAGCGGGACTGCCAACTCCTACGAGCAGTACTTC,CASSGTANSYEQYF
NA,NA,TRBV4-1,TRBJ1-6,TGCGCCAGCAGCCAACAGGTCCCACCCCTCCACTTT,CASSQQVPPLHF
TRBD2,few,TRBV4-1,TRBJ2-5,TGCGCCAGCAGCCAGCGACTAGCGCAAGAGACCCAGTACTTC,CASSQRLAQETQYF
NA,NA,TRBV5-4,TRBJ2-3,TGTGCCAGCAGCTTGGGGACACCCCCCACAGATACGCAGTATTTT,CASSLGTPPTDTQYF
TRBD1,NA,TRBV5-1,TRBJ1-1,TGCGCCAGCAGCTCTCGGACAGGGATGAACACTGAAGCTTTCTTT,CASSSRTGMNTEAFF
TRBD1,NA,TRBV29-1,TRBJ2-7,TGCAGCGTCGTACAGGGGGCGGGGTACGAGCAGTACTTC,CSVVQGAGYEQYF
TRBD2,NA,TRBV14,TRBJ2-2,TGTGCCAGCAGCCAAGTAGCGGGGAACACCGGGGAGCTGTTTTTT,CASSQVAGNTGELFF
NA,NA,TRBV27,TRBJ2-1,TGTGCCAGCAGAACCGGGACACCACGGAATGAGCAGTTCTTC,CASRTGTPRNEQFF
TRBD2,NA,TRBV5-1,TRBJ2-3,TGCGCCAGCAGCTTGGTTCGGGCGGGGGGGCACGATACGCAGTATTTT,CASSLVRAGGHDTQYF
NA,NA,TRBV10-2,TRBJ2-2,TGCGCCAGTCGGGATATAAGGGAGCTGTTTTTT,CASRDIRELFF
NA,once,TRBV4-2,TRBJ1-1,TGTGCCAGCAGCCAAGGTCAGGTCAGGCAGAACACTGAAGCTTTCTTT,CASSQGQVRQNTEAFF
TRBD1,NA,TRBV5-8,TRBJ2-7,TGTGCCAGCAGCTACCTCCAGGGGGCAGGGGAGCAGTACTTC,CASSYLQGAGEQYF
TRBD2,NA,TRBV5-1,TRBJ2-1,TGCGCCAGCAGCTTGGGACTAGCGGGGGTGAATGAGCAGTTCTTC,CASSLGLAGVNEQFF
TRBD1,NA,TRBV3-1/TRBV3-2,TRBJ2-5,TGTGCCAGCAGCCCAGGGACAGGAGAGACCCAGTACTTC,CASSPGTGETQYF
TRBD2,NA,TRBV12-5,TRBJ2-3,TGTGCTAGTGGTTTGGTCAGCGGGACCCATACGCAGTATTTT,CASGLVSGTHTQYF
TRBD2,many,TRBV5-1,TRBJ2-3,TGCGCCAGCAGCTCATTAGCGGGAGGCACAGATACGCAGTATTTT,CASSSLAGGTDTQYF